This is a list of T cell receptor beta chains from one sample in a study of T cell changes during pregnancy in multiple sclerosis. This table comes from immunoSEQ multiplex PCR, and its TCRdb copy is limited to in-frame clones, with some not included. The repertoire holds 26,000 or so clones, with 75% to 90% as singletons. The sequenced sample was CD8+ T cells from peripheral blood mononuclear cells, obtained in the second trimester of pregnancy. All receptors come from a female donor with multiple sclerosis, enrolled in a pregnancy study. CDR3s include the opening cysteine and the closing phenylalanine or tryptophan. The D gene is left open where the match is weak. Clone size, where shown, is once, few, many, or a class for clones that have expanded.

clone_size | j_call | v_call | cdr3_length | d_call | cdr3_aa
NA | TRBJ1-1 | TRBV29-1 | 15 | TRBD1 | CSVGTGGSLNTEAFF
NA | TRBJ2-1 | TRBV5-1 | 18 | TRBD2 | CASSLASLRLAGGDEQFF
NA | TRBJ2-5 | TRBV14 | 13 | TRBD1 | CASSPGQQETQYF
NA | TRBJ2-3 | TRBV27 | 14 | TRBD2 | CASSSQRETDTQYF
NA | TRBJ2-7 | TRBV6-6 | 15 | TRBD2 | CASSPASGSSYEQYF
NA | TRBJ2-2 | TRBV19 | 15 | TRBD1 | CASSIVDRGSGELFF
NA | TRBJ2-7 | TRBV6-5 | 12 | NA | CASSPTGHEQYF
NA | TRBJ2-7 | TRBV7-9 | 13 | NA | CASSGRGLYEQYF
NA | TRBJ1-3 | TRBV9 | 15 | NA | CASSATGTSGNTIYF
NA | TRBJ2-7 | TRBV7-9 | 14 | TRBD1 | CASSAQGALYEQYF
once | TRBJ1-1 | TRBV28 | 17 | TRBD1 | CASSFRQGLFMNTEAFF
NA | TRBJ2-7 | TRBV4-3 | 16 | TRBD1 | CASSQELGTGAHEQYF
NA | TRBJ1-2 | TRBV28 | 15 | TRBD1 | CASSLGYRGNYGYTF
NA | TRBJ2-1 | TRBV2 | 13 | NA | CASPTGSYNEQFF
NA | TRBJ2-1 | TRBV5-4 | 16 | TRBD2 | CASSPELAGGYNEQFF
NA | TRBJ2-7 | TRBV27 | 16 | TRBD1 | CASSPRDREGVYEQYF
NA | TRBJ2-7 | TRBV2 | 12 | TRBD1 | CASIGGAYEQYF
NA | TRBJ1-1 | TRBV28 | 15 | NA | CASSEQWAMNTEAFF
NA | TRBJ2-1 | TRBV28 | 14 | NA | CASSSDIYDHEQFF
NA | TRBJ1-1 | TRBV30 | 14 | TRBD1 | CAWGTGAGLPEAFF
many | TRBJ1-1 | TRBV5-6 | 14 | TRBD1 | CASSEGQSRGEAFF
NA | TRBJ2-2 | TRBV13 | 17 | TRBD2 | CASSPSGTRENTGELFF
NA | TRBJ2-5 | TRBV28 | 14 | TRBD2 | CASSDLSGTETQYF
NA | TRBJ2-2 | TRBV5-1 | 18 | TRBD2 | CASSLRQLAGVGTGELFF
NA | TRBJ2-1 | TRBV19 | 17 | NA | CASSTSIGLSSYNEQFF
once | TRBJ2-7 | TRBV11-2 | 15 | TRBD2 | CASSLPPGLAYEQYF